Presented here are 26 T cell receptor beta chains from one specimen sequenced in a study of somatic mutations in cytotoxic T cells in rheumatoid arthritis. Some clones are missing from TCRdb's copy, which holds only in-frame ones; the method was immunoSEQ multiplex PCR. The sample carries 15,000 or so clones, more than 75% recorded once. Sequenced: CD8+ T cells sorted from blood. These receptors were taken from a woman aged 50 to 65 with rheumatoid arthritis.

This clone appeared a few times. The rearrangement links TRBV5-1 to TRBJ1-6; weak D call: TRBD1 (5 bases). The CDR3 runs to 14 residues. CDR1 is SGHRS and CDR2 is YFSETQ in the germline V gene. V was shortened by 4 bases and J by 8 bases, with 13 bases between the two germline ends. CDR3 sequence: CASSPWGRDSPLHF. Here the CDR3 DNA reads TGCGCCAGCAGCCCTTGGGGGAGGGATTCACCCCTCCACTTT.

The chain is built from TRBV11-2 and TRBJ1-1, with 11 bases fitting TRBD1. With 4 bases clipped from V and 3 bases from J, the junction kept 10 bases outside the gene matches. The germline V gene has CDR1 SGHAT and CDR2 FQNNGV. This CDR3 has 17 amino acids. CDR3 loop: CASSSPAGQGVYTEAFF. Written as DNA, the CDR3 is TGTGCCAGCAGCTCCCCCGCGGGACAGGGGGTTTACACTGAAGCTTTCTTT.

The chain couples TRBV13 to TRBJ1-5; maybe TRBD1 (5 bases). The CDR3 sequence is 14 residues long. The germline V gene encodes CDR1 PRHDT and CDR2 FYEKMQ (reference sequence). V lost 2 bases, J lost 4 bases, and 9 bases lay in between. CDR3 bases: TGTGCCAGCAGCTTATCAGGGAATAATCAGCCCCAGCATTTT. Translated, it gives CASSLSGNNQPQHF. Filled out from reference TRBV13 and TRBJ1-5, the complete variable domain reads AAGVIQSPRHLIKEKRETATLKCYPIPRHDTVYWYQQGPGQDPQFLISFYEKMQSDKGSIPDRFSAQQFSDYHSELNMSSLELGDSALYFCASSLSGNNQPQHFGDGTRLSIL.

This chain connects TRBV4-1 to TRBJ2-1; 8 nucleotides agree with TRBD1. Germline CDR1 is MGHRA and CDR2 is YSYEKL. This CDR3 has 14 amino acids. The ends lost 4 bases at V and 9 bases at J; junction bases unmatched: 8. For the CDR3, the DNA is TGCGCCAGCAGCCCCACAGGGGGTTTTATTGAGCAGTTCTTC. Residues: CASSPTGGFIEQFF.

The chain is built from TRBV9 and TRBJ2-3; D unresolved. The CDR3 has 15 residues. Germline V CDR1 and CDR2: SGDLS, YYNGEE. Trimming left V 5 bases short and J 2 bases short, with 15 bases between. This CDR3 is CASSPSGRPTDTQYF. In DNA form, the CDR3 reads TGTGCCAGCAGTCCTTCGGGCCGGCCCACAGATACGCAGTATTTT.

The chain carries TRBV6-5 and TRBJ1-3, with unresolved D. Germline-derived CDR1 and CDR2 are MNHEY and SVGAGI. V shed 4 bases and J shed 1 base, with 14 bases lying between them. CDR3 length: 16 residues. The CDR3 sequence: CASSSGVISSGNTIYF. The CDR3 DNA is TGTGCCAGCAGTTCTGGGGTTATCTCATCTGGAAACACCATATATTTT.

Comments on this clone: One end of the junction varies from germline; a read error may be responsible. This chain connects TRBV4-2 to TRBJ1-5; TRBD1 matches at 8 bases. This CDR3 contains 21 residues. Germline CDR1 is LGHNA and CDR2 is YNFKEQ. The CDR3 region has the DNA TGTACCAGCAGCCAAGGGGGAGGAGAGACAGGGGATACGAAGAGCAATCAGCCCCAGCATTTT. Protein product: CTSSQGGGETGDTKSNQPQHF.

The chain combines TRBV5-5 with TRBJ1-5; the D gene is possibly TRBD1 (5 bases). V lost 2 bases and J lost 2, with 8 bases in between. The CDR3 totals 14 residues. Germline assignment: CDR1 SGHKS and CDR2 YYEKEE (reference sequence). CDR3 in amino acids: CASSFRDGNQPQHF. The CDR3 DNA reads TGTGCCAGCAGCTTCCGGGACGGCAATCAGCCCCAGCATTTT.

V usage is TRBV9 and J usage is TRBJ2-1; 10 bases map to TRBD2. With V trimmed by 4 bases and J by 5 bases, 12 bases remained unmatched. This CDR3 is built from 17 residues. The V gene's germline CDR1 is SGDLS and CDR2 YYNGEE. The CDR3 DNA follows: TGTGCCAGCAGCCCCCGGGCAGCGGGAGGGAATCACAATGAGCAGTTCTTC. It yields the protein CASSPRAAGGNHNEQFF.

The J gene is TRBJ2-2, the V gene TRBV28, with 9 bases lining up with TRBD1. This CDR3 comprises 18 residues. After removal of 4 bases from V and 0 bases from J, the junction contained 9 bases not matched to a gene. Germline CDR1 is MDHEN and CDR2 is SYDVKM. CDR3 protein: CASSSHRGRPPNTGELFF. CDR3 nucleotide sequence: TGTGCCAGCAGTTCCCACAGGGGGCGTCCACCGAACACCGGGGAGCTGTTTTTT. Full variable domain (missing parts from reference TRBV28 and TRBJ2-2): DVKVTQSSRYLVKRTGEKVFLECVQDMDHENMFWYRQDPGLGLRLIYFSYDVKMKEKGDIPEGYSVSREKKERFSLILESASTNQTSMYLCASSSHRGRPPNTGELFFGEGSRLTVL.

The gene calls are TRBV30 and TRBJ1-2, with D possibly TRBD1 on 6 matching bases. The germline CDR1 and CDR2 sequences are GTSNPN and SVGIG (reference sequence). The CDR3 loop spans 16 amino acids. The germline V and J ends were trimmed by 3 bases and 4 bases, with 21 bases remaining between them. The CDR3: CAWSVGGGTVGYGYTF. The CDR3 DNA is TGTGCCTGGAGCGTAGGGGGGGGGACCGTTGGCTATGGCTACACCTTC.

This chain uses TRBV27 with TRBJ2-1, with D perhaps assigned TRBD1 or TRBD2 (5 bases each). The CDR3 runs to 14 residues. V dropped 5 bases and J dropped 0 bases, with 8 bases sitting between them. From germline, CDR1 is MNHEY and CDR2 SMNVEV (reference sequence). CDR3 bases: TGTGCCAGCAGTACGGGGACCTCCTACAATGAGCAGTTCTTC. Protein: CASSTGTSYNEQFF.

The V call is TRBV18, the J call TRBJ1-6; 9 bases agree with TRBD1. V lost 3 bases to trimming and J lost 4 bases; unmatched junction nucleotides: 4. CDR3 length: 16 residues. The germline V gene encodes CDR1 KGHSH and CDR2 LQKENI. CDR3 protein: CASSPMDRGYNSPLHF. CDR3 sequence (DNA): TGTGCCAGCTCACCTATGGACAGGGGTTATAATTCACCCCTCCACTTT.

The J gene is TRBJ2-3, the V gene TRBV7-8; D is tentatively TRBD1 or TRBD2 (7 bases each). Per the germline V gene, CDR1 is SGHVS and CDR2 is FQNEAQ. The CDR3 is 14 residues long. Trimming cost V 3 bases and J 5 bases, with 12 bases left between them. CDR3 nucleotides: TGTGCCAGCAGCTTTCCAGGGGGGGGAGATACGCAGTATTTT. This gives the protein CASSFPGGGDTQYF.

The chain combines TRBV7-9 with TRBJ2-2; D remains unclear. The CDR3 runs 12 residues. Trimming cost V 10 bases and J 5 bases, with 11 bases left between them. Per the germline V gene, CDR1 is SEHNR and CDR2 is FQNEAQ (reference sequence). CDR3 DNA sequence: TGTGCCATGAAGACCGAGACCGGGGAGCTGTTTTTT. As protein: CAMKTETGELFF.

The V call is TRBV2, the J call TRBJ1-1; D is undetermined. The CDR3 spans 19 residues. The germline V and J ends were trimmed by 3 bases and 0 bases, with 23 bases remaining between them. In germline, CDR1 is SNHLY, CDR2 FYNNEI. The chain's CDR3 is CASSDPGHKSPTLNTEAFF. DNA for the CDR3: TGTGCCAGCAGTGATCCCGGCCACAAGAGCCCAACCCTGAACACTGAAGCTTTCTTT. The variable domain in full, completed from reference TRBV2 and TRBJ1-1, reads EPEVTQTPSHQVTQMGQEVILRCVPISNHLYFYWYRQILGQKVEFLVSFYNNEISEKSEIFDDQFSVERPDGSNFTLKIRSTKLEDSAMYFCASSDPGHKSPTLNTEAFFGQGTRLTVV.

CDR3 in amino acids: CASSPRQGGEQFF. In nucleotides, the CDR3 is TGTGCCAGCAGCCCCCGACAGGGGGGTGAGCAGTTCTTC. The chain joins TRBV13 to TRBJ2-1, with TRBD1 matching over 9 bases. J lost 9 bases, V lost 5 bases, and 5 bases had no gene match. This CDR3 is 13 amino acids long. CDR1 PRHDT and CDR2 FYEKMQ come from the germline V gene (reference sequence).

CDR3 DNA sequence: TGCGCCAGCAGCCACAGAGCGGGAGGCGGGGATGAGCAGTTCTTC. Translating it yields CASSHRAGGGDEQFF. The chain employs TRBV4-3 and TRBJ2-1, with TRBD2 matching over 9 bases. With 3 bases clipped from V and 8 bases from J, the junction kept 8 bases outside the gene matches. The CDR3 totals 15 residues. Per germline, CDR1 LGHNA and CDR2 YSLEER.

This chain joins TRBV6-4 and TRBJ2-1, with TRBD2 matching 9 bases. This CDR3 is 15 amino acids long. Unmatched junction bases numbered 7, after V lost 3 bases and J lost 7 bases. The germline CDR1 and CDR2 sequences are MRHNA and SNTAGT. The CDR3 region is CASSEEAGGPNEQFF. The CDR3 DNA follows: TGTGCCAGCAGTGAAGAAGCGGGGGGCCCTAATGAGCAGTTCTTC.

The chain employs TRBV19 and TRBJ1-1; no reliable D call. Trimming left V 6 bases short and J 1 base short, with 6 bases between. The CDR3 has 12 residues. Germline values: CDR1 LNHDA, CDR2 SQIVND (reference sequence). The CDR3 DNA reads as TGTGCCAGTAGCTTACAGAACACTGAAGCTTTCTTT. Protein: CASSLQNTEAFF.

The genes are TRBV13 and TRBJ1-4, with a weak D call TRBD1 (6 bases). Per germline, CDR1 PRHDT and CDR2 FYEKMQ (reference sequence). This CDR3 region has 14 residues. V lost 8 bases to trimming and J lost 6 bases, with 16 bases between them. The CDR3 DNA sequence: TGTGCCAGCGAACGAGGGGGGGCGGATGAAAAACTGTTTTTT. This gives the protein CASERGGADEKLFF.

This clone showed up just once. This rearrangement joins TRBV5-5 to TRBJ2-5; the match to TRBD1 covers 9 bases. The CDR3 has 16 amino acids. After removal of 1 base from V and 3 bases from J, the junction contained 7 bases not matched to a gene. CDR1 is SGHKS and CDR2 is YYEKEE in the germline V gene (reference sequence). The CDR3 nucleotides read TGTGCCAGCAGCTTGACAGGGGGCGCGCCCGAAGAGACCCAGTACTTC. Its protein is CASSLTGGAPEETQYF.

This chain joins TRBV7-9 and TRBJ2-2; possible D gene TRBD1, 6 bases. This CDR3 is built from 15 residues. Trimming took 2 bases from V and 1 from J, leaving 8 bases between them. Germline V lookup: CDR1 SEHNR, CDR2 FQNEAQ (reference sequence). CDR3 loop: CASSLFRGNTGELFF. The CDR3, as DNA: TGTGCCAGCAGCTTATTCAGGGGGAACACCGGGGAGCTGTTTTTT.

The chain's CDR3 is CASSLRDYSTDTQYF. The CDR3, as DNA: TGTGCCAGCAGCCTCCGGGACTATAGCACAGATACGCAGTATTTT. This rearrangement joins TRBV9 to TRBJ2-3; 7 nucleotides align to TRBD2. J gave up 0 bases and V 4 bases, and 5 bases lay outside the gene matches. CDR3 length: 15 amino acids. Germline CDR1 and CDR2: SGDLS and YYNGEE.

The rearrangement joins TRBV27 to TRBJ2-7, with TRBD2 identical over 7 bases. Germline-derived CDR1 and CDR2 are MNHEY and SMNVEV (reference sequence). Unmatched junction bases numbered 11, after V lost 5 bases and J lost 1 base. The CDR3 consists of 16 residues. Here the CDR3 DNA reads TGTGCCAGCAGTCCCTCCCAAGTGGGGGGGTCCTACGAGCAGTACTTC. Amino acids: CASSPSQVGGSYEQYF.

The V and J genes are TRBV11-2 and TRBJ2-3, with D hard to call. Germline V gives CDR1 SGHAT, CDR2 FQNNGV. This CDR3 has 13 residues. Between the trimmed V and J ends, which lost 2 bases and 1 base, there was a span of 4 bases. The CDR3 sequence is CASSLWGTDTQYF. The CDR3 coding sequence is TGTGCCAGCAGCTTATGGGGCACAGATACGCAGTATTTT.